These T cell receptor beta chains were read from a single sample in a study of identical twins. TCRdb used MiXCR to reprocess the 5' RACE reads, holding one entry per CDR3 protein. The table shows just under 650,000 distinct CDR3 sequences, with just over 7% occurring only once. The same sample was also used in a study of yellow fever vaccine responses in identical twins.

Sequencing used PBMCs. The receptors derive from a woman in her late teens or twenties in good health. Both conserved end residues are part of each CDR3. A D gene is named only where the DNA matches it firmly. Only part of the rows carry a size: once, few, many, or a class if the clone is expanded.

>TRBJ1-1|many|TRBV7-9|-
TGTGCCAGCAGCTTAGTGGGGGGGGCTATGGAAGCTTTCTTT
CASSLVGGAMEAFF
>TRBJ1-2|many|TRBV6-6|-
TGTGCCAGCCGTCGGGGCGATAACTATGGCTACACCTTC
CASRRGDNYGYTF
>TRBJ2-5|many|TRBV5-1|-
TGCGCCAGCAGCTTGTCGCTAGCGATTCAAGAGACCCAGTACTTC
CASSLSLAIQETQYF
>TRBJ2-2|-|TRBV9|-
TGTGCCAGCAGCGTAGGGGGCCACGAGACCGGGGAGCTGTTTTTT
CASSVGGHETGELFF
>TRBJ2-7|few|TRBV6-1|TRBD1
TGTGCCAGCAGTGCGGGACAGGGAGTGTACTACGAGCAGTACTTC
CASSAGQGVYYEQYF
>TRBJ2-2|few|TRBV5-6|-
TGTGCCAGCAGCTTGGGCGGTCCTACCGGGGAGCTGTTTTTT
CASSLGGPTGELFF
>TRBJ2-3|-|TRBV6-4|-
TGTGCCAGCAGTGACGGGCCAGGGATCACAGATACGCAGTATTTT
CASSDGPGITDTQYF
>TRBJ2-2|few|TRBV27|TRBD2
TGTGCCAGCAGTCCCCAAGCGGGAGCTGGCTTTTACACCGGGGAGCTGTTTTTT
CASSPQAGAGFYTGELFF
>TRBJ1-3|-|TRBV15|TRBD1
TGTGCCACCAGCAGTGACAGGGTTACTGGAAACACCATATATTTT
CATSSDRVTGNTIYF
>TRBJ1-2|few|TRBV20-1|TRBD1
TGCAGTGCTAGAAGGGGGCTAGCCCTCCAGTATGGCTACACCTTC
CSARRGLALQYGYTF
>TRBJ2-1|many|TRBV4-2|-
TGTGCCAGCAGCCAAGAGGGGCAGGGGACCTACAATGAGCAGTTCTTC
CASSQEGQGTYNEQFF
>TRBJ2-3|-|TRBV20-1|-
TGCAGTGCTAGAGCATCCGATACGCAGTATTTT
CSARASDTQYF
>TRBJ2-2|few|TRBV7-3|TRBD2
TGTGCCAGCAGCGTCAAGGGACTAGCGGGAGTTCCCGGCACCGGGGAGCTGTTTTTT
CASSVKGLAGVPGTGELFF
>TRBJ1-6|-|TRBV7-8|-
TGTGCCAGCAGCTTAGTCGGGCAGGATGGGTCACCCCTCCACTTT
CASSLVGQDGSPLHF
>TRBJ2-1|few|TRBV3-1|TRBD1
TGTGCCAGCAGCCAAGAGGGGCCCGGGACAGGGAGGGATGAGCAGTTCTTC
CASSQEGPGTGRDEQFF
>TRBJ1-2|-|TRBV5-6|TRBD1
TGTGCCAGCAGCCTGGGACAGGGCGGCGGCTACACCTTC
CASSLGQGGGYTF
>TRBJ1-1|many|TRBV20-1|-
TGCAGTGCCCCCCAGGTGATGAACACTGAAGCTTTCTTT
CSAPQVMNTEAFF
>TRBJ2-3|many|TRBV5-1|-
TGCGCCAGCAGCCCCGACTATGTGGCAGATACGCAGTATTTT
CASSPDYVADTQYF
>TRBJ2-4|few|TRBV15|-
TGTGCCACCAGCAGAGAAGAGGGTAGGGTGTCCAAAAACATTCAGTACTTC
CATSREEGRVSKNIQYF
>TRBJ2-6|few|TRBV12-3/TRBV12-4|-
TGTGCCACAACGAGGAGCTCTGGGGCCAACGTCCTGACTTTC
CATTRSSGANVLTF
>TRBJ1-2|-|TRBV7-8|-
TGTGCCAGCAGCTATGGGGGGGATGGGGGCTACACCTTC
CASSYGGDGGYTF
>TRBJ2-4|many|TRBV5-5|TRBD1
TGTGCCAGCAGCTTGGGGACAGGGACCCTAATGAACATTCAGTACTTC
CASSLGTGTLMNIQYF
>TRBJ2-5|-|TRBV7-6|-
TGTGCCAGCAGCTTAACAGGAGCCTTCCAAGAGACCCAGTACTTC
CASSLTGAFQETQYF
>TRBJ2-1|-|TRBV4-1|TRBD2
TGCGCCAGCAGCCAAGCCCTAGCGGGAATTTACAATGAGAAGTTCTTC
CASSQALAGIYNEKFF
>TRBJ2-3|few|TRBV12-3/TRBV12-4|-
TGTGCCAGCAGTAAGCCAGCGAGGGGAATTGGTACGCAGTATTTT
CASSKPARGIGTQYF
>TRBJ2-5|many|TRBV12-3/TRBV12-4|TRBD1
TGTGCCAGCAGTGGCGACAGGGCCTGGGCTCAGTACTTC
CASSGDRAWAQYF
>TRBJ1-1|many|TRBV2|-
TGTGCCAGCAGTGAATTTTATGGGAAAGGCGAAGCTTTCTTT
CASSEFYGKGEAFF
>TRBJ2-1|-|TRBV11-2|TRBD1
TGTGCCAGCACCAAAATCAACCAGGGACAGGGGATATGGTTCTTC
CASTKINQGQGIWFF
>TRBJ1-5|-|TRBV28|TRBD1
TGTGCCAGCAGGGGAGGACAGGGGGGTCAGCCCCAGCATTTT
CASRGGQGGQPQHF
>TRBJ1-4|many|TRBV5-1|-
TGCGCCAGCAGCTTGGACAGACACAATGAAAAACTGTTTTTT
CASSLDRHNEKLFF
>TRBJ2-3|many|TRBV24-1|-
TGTGCCACAGGATCTAGCACAGATACGCAGTATTTT
CATGSSTDTQYF
>TRBJ2-1|-|TRBV20-1|TRBD2
TGCAGTGCCTTAAGCGGGGGGGCCCCGAATGAGCAGTTCTTC
CSALSGGAPNEQFF
>TRBJ2-1|-|TRBV7-2|-
TGTGCCAGCAGCACCAGACTAGGTCTAAACAATGAGCAGTTCTTC
CASSTRLGLNNEQFF
>TRBJ2-5|-|TRBV29-1|-
TGCAGCGTGGACGGACTAACCCAAGAGACCCAGTACTTC
CSVDGLTQETQYF
>TRBJ1-5|-|TRBV4-2|-
TGTGCCAGCAGCCAAGTTCCCAGGTCTAGATGGCAGCCCCAGCATTTT
CASSQVPRSRWQPQHF
>TRBJ2-4|few|TRBV21-1|-
TGTGCCAGTCAAAACACCCGGAGGGTAGCCAAAAACATTCAGTACTTC
CASQNTRRVAKNIQYF
>TRBJ2-5|few|TRBV3-1|TRBD1
TGTGCCAGCAGCCAATTCGGACAGGACCCGTACCAAGAGACCCAGTACTTC
CASSQFGQDPYQETQYF
>TRBJ1-1|many|TRBV18|-
TGTGCCAGCTCAGCCACAGATATGAACACTGAAGCTTTCTTT
CASSATDMNTEAFF
>TRBJ2-1|many|TRBV29-1|TRBD2
TGCAGCGTTCTCTTAAGCGGGATCTCCTACAATGAGCAGTTCTTC
CSVLLSGISYNEQFF
>TRBJ2-1|many|TRBV5-6|-
TGTGCCAGCAGCTTGGCCTCGGGGAAGCAGTTCTTC
CASSLASGKQFF
>TRBJ1-3|many|TRBV5-1|-
TGCGCCAGCAGCCGCGATACAAGCTCTGGAAACACCATATATTTT
CASSRDTSSGNTIYF
>TRBJ2-3|few|TRBV12-3/TRBV12-4|-
TGTGCCAGCAGCCCCGCGGGTTACACAGATACGCAGTATTTT
CASSPAGYTDTQYF
>TRBJ2-1|-|TRBV2|TRBD2
TGTGCCAGCAGTTTTCTAGCGGGTCAAACCCATGAGCAGTTCTTC
CASSFLAGQTHEQFF
>TRBJ1-5|few|TRBV19|TRBD1
TGTGCCAGTAGTAGGGGACAGGCTGCGAATCAGCCCCAGCATTTT
CASSRGQAANQPQHF
>TRBJ2-1|few|TRBV2|-
TGTGCCAGCAGGGGGACGGCGATCTACAATGAGCAGTTCTTC
CASRGTAIYNEQFF
>TRBJ2-5|few|TRBV7-9|-
TGTGCCAGCAGCCCACGACGTACTACCCTGGGGGAGACCCAGTACTTC
CASSPRRTTLGETQYF
>TRBJ2-1|many|TRBV11-2|-
TGTGCCAGCAGCCCCGGGACTTACTCCTACAATGAGCAGTTCTTC
CASSPGTYSYNEQFF
>TRBJ2-1|few|TRBV20-1|-
TGCAGTGCAGACGAGGGGCACGGGGATGAGCAGTTCTTC
CSADEGHGDEQFF
>TRBJ2-2|many|TRBV29-1|TRBD2
TGCAGCGTCGTGGGACTAGCGGGGGGGCAGACCGGGGAGCTGTTTTTT
CSVVGLAGGQTGELFF
>TRBJ2-7|many|TRBV5-1|TRBD2
TGCGCCAGCACTTCTAGCGGAGGCTACGAGCAGTACTTC
CASTSSGGYEQYF
>TRBJ2-2|few|TRBV11-2|TRBD2
TGTGCCAGCAGGCCACTAGCGGGGGCGAACACCGGGGAGCTGTTTTTT
CASRPLAGANTGELFF
>TRBJ2-7|-|TRBV28|-
TGTGCCAGCAGTTTAAGAGTAACTAGTGGCCACGAGCAGTACTTC
CASSLRVTSGHEQYF
>TRBJ2-3|-|TRBV12-3/TRBV12-4|-
TGTGCCAGCACCCTAGACTACCTTAGCACAGATACGCAGTATTTT
CASTLDYLSTDTQYF
>TRBJ2-4|many|TRBV15|-
TGTGCCACCAGCAGTGGGACAAATAACATTCAGTACTTC
CATSSGTNNIQYF
>TRBJ1-3|few|TRBV7-2|-
TGTGCCAGCAGCTACGACGCGGCGGGTGGAAACACCATATATTTT
CASSYDAAGGNTIYF
>TRBJ2-1|-|TRBV12-3/TRBV12-4|TRBD1
TGTGCCAGCAGTTACGGACAGGGGTCGAAGTTCTTC
CASSYGQGSKFF
>TRBJ1-3|many|TRBV7-2|-
TGTGCCAGCAGCTTAGCGCAGTACTCTGGAAACACCATATATTTT
CASSLAQYSGNTIYF
>TRBJ2-2|few|TRBV6-5|-
TGTGCCAGCAGTTACTTCTCGAACACCGGGGAGCTGTTTTTT
CASSYFSNTGELFF
>TRBJ2-6|many|TRBV21-1|-
TGTGCCAGCAGTCTAATAGCGGGCGACTCTGGGGCCAACGTCCTGACTTTC
CASSLIAGDSGANVLTF